A single sample gave rise to the 19 T cell receptor beta chains below, sequenced in a study of T and B cells in COVID-19 patients. Multiplex PCR with BIOMED2 TRB-A/B primer pools amplified TRB rearrangements. Using its own MiXCR run on the multiplex PCR reads, TCRdb lists one record per CDR3 protein. The data show 5,500 to 8,000 distinct CDR3 sequences, under 35% seen once. Blood genomic DNA input for TRB amplification was about 240-550 ng. The sample was blood. The origin of the receptors is a human donor with active COVID-19.

This clonotype was counted only a few times. This sequence joins TRBV24-1 and TRBJ2-2, with 10 bases fitting TRBD2. Losses at the gene ends were 5 bases for V and 3 bases for J; bases not matched to a gene: 8. Germline CDR1 and CDR2: KGHDR and SFDVKD. The CDR3 totals 17 residues. This chain's CDR3 is CATSAPSSGGYTGELFF. The DNA of the CDR3 is TGTGCCACCAGTGCCCCCTCTAGCGGGGGTTACACCGGGGAGCTGTTTTTT.

This clonotype was recorded a few times. The CDR3 reads CASSGGSLGNTIYF. The CDR3 nucleotides read TGTGCCAGCAGCGGGGGTTCCCTTGGAAACACCATATATTTT. This chain uses TRBV13 with TRBJ1-3; TRBD1 is a possible D gene (5 bases). The ends were cut back, 5 bases at V and 3 bases at J, with 11 bases in the middle. Germline values: CDR1 PRHDT, CDR2 FYEKMQ (reference sequence). The CDR3 spans 14 residues.

By share of the sample, this clonotype is medium-sized (0.01 to 0.1%). The chain is built from TRBV19 and TRBJ1-4; TRBD1 agrees at 11 bases. From germline, CDR1 is LNHDA and CDR2 SQIVND (reference sequence). This CDR3 is built from 14 residues. The V segment lost 4 bases and the J segment 8 bases; nucleotides outside the gene matches: 3. The CDR3 nucleotides are TGTGCCAGTAGTAGGGGACAGGGGGGCGAAAAACTGTTTTTT. It yields the protein CASSRGQGGEKLFF.

The chain carries TRBV24-1 and TRBJ2-3, with a weak D call TRBD2 (7 bases). The CDR3 spans 13 residues. V lost 3 bases and J 6 bases, leaving 9 bases between the germline ends. Germline values: CDR1 KGHDR, CDR2 SFDVKD. CDR3 region: CATSDGGADTQYF. The CDR3 nucleotides are TGTGCCACCAGTGATGGGGGGGCTGATACGCAGTATTTT.

The chain recombines TRBV12-3 or TRBV12-4 with TRBJ1-1; possibly TRBD1 for D (5 bases). This CDR3 region has 14 residues. The V and J ends lost 4 bases and 0 bases respectively, with 9 bases between them. The CDR3 reads CASSWVGVNTEAFF. The DNA for the CDR3 is TGTGCCAGCAGTTGGGTAGGGGTGAACACTGAAGCTTTCTTT.

This clonotype was recorded a few times. This chain uses TRBV12-3 or TRBV12-4 with TRBJ2-3; 10 bases are a match to TRBD1. CDR3 length: 15 residues. The trim removed 3 bases at V and 1 base at J, leaving 1 base unmatched. CDR3 protein: CASSFGTGGTDTQYF. The CDR3 nucleotides are TGTGCCAGCAGTTTTGGGACAGGGGGCACAGATACGCAGTATTTT.

The chain is built from TRBV5-1 and TRBJ2-1; the match to TRBD1 covers 11 bases. Germline assignment: CDR1 SGHRS and CDR2 YFSETQ. With V trimmed by 4 bases and J by 6 bases, 6 bases remained unmatched. There are 15 residues in the CDR3. For the CDR3, the DNA is TGCGCCAGCAGCGTTTCGGGACAGGGGGTCAATGAGCAGTTCTTC. Translation gives CASSVSGQGVNEQFF.

The chain carries TRBV20-1 and TRBJ1-2; D possibly corresponds to TRBD1 (5 bases). The CDR3 totals 13 residues. The germline V and J ends were trimmed by 6 bases and 0 bases, with 11 bases remaining between them. From germline, CDR1 is DFQATT and CDR2 SNEGSKA (reference sequence). CDR3 region: CSALPGPNYGYTF. CDR3 DNA: TGCAGTGCCCTGCCGGGACCTAACTATGGCTACACCTTC.

This clonotype was detected a few times. V and J are TRBV5-4 and TRBJ2-7, with a possible D match to TRBD1 (6 bases). Germline values: CDR1 SGHNT, CDR2 YYREEE (reference sequence). V lost 2 bases and J lost 7, with 16 bases in between. The CDR3 is made up of 14 amino acids. The CDR3: CASSLNRATWEQYV. The CDR3 DNA reads TGTGCCAGCAGCTTAAACAGGGCCACCTGGGAGCAGTACGTC.

This clonotype is deemed medium-sized. The genes are TRBV19 and TRBJ1-1; D is unclear. This CDR3 is 13 amino acids long. From germline, CDR1 is LNHDA and CDR2 SQIVND (reference sequence). With 4 bases removed from V and 3 bases from J, the gap between germline ends came to 9 bases. The DNA for the CDR3 is TGTGCCAGTAGTACACTCCGGGACACTGAAGCTTTCTTT. Protein: CASSTLRDTEAFF.

This clonotype appeared a few times. V gene TRBV6-2 or TRBV6-3 combines with J gene TRBJ1-4; TRBD1 matches 9 bases. Germline loops: CDR1 MNHEY, CDR2 SVGEGT. This CDR3 is built from 15 residues. Germline trimming cut 4 bases from V and 7 bases from J; bases unmatched to any gene: 7. CDR3 in amino acids: CASSFTGGPGEKLFF. CDR3 nucleotide sequence: TGTGCCAGCAGTTTTACAGGGGGCCCCGGTGAAAAACTGTTTTTT.

J is TRBJ2-6 and V is TRBV5-1, with D uncertain. There are 14 residues in the CDR3. Germline assignment: CDR1 SGHRS and CDR2 YFSETQ. The V and J ends lost 0 bases and 1 base respectively, with 2 bases between them. The CDR3 sequence is CASSLESGANVLTF. The CDR3 region has the DNA TGCGCCAGCAGCTTGGAGTCTGGGGCCAACGTCCTGACTTTC.

This chain joins TRBV7-6 and TRBJ1-1; weak D call: TRBD1 (6 bases). The germline gives CDR1 SGHVS, CDR2 FNYEAQ. Trimming took off 4 bases at V and 3 bases at J, with 9 bases between the two ends. The CDR3 consists of 13 residues. CDR3 in amino acids: CASSYTGYTEAFF. The DNA of the CDR3 is TGTGCCAGCAGCTATACAGGGTACACTGAAGCTTTCTTT.

This clonotype is medium-sized within its sample. The junction and the germline gene differ at one end; a read error may be behind it. The V gene is TRBV15, the J gene TRBJ2-7; possibly TRBD1 for D (6 bases). Germline V gene lookup returns CDR1 LNHNV and CDR2 YYDKDF (reference sequence). The CDR3 extends over 15 amino acids. The CDR3 nucleotides read TGTGCCACCAGCAGAGGGCAGGGGACCTCCCACGAGCAGTACTTC. It translates to CATSRGQGTSHEQYF.

The chain is built from TRBV4-1 and TRBJ2-3; TRBD2 is a possible D gene (6 bases). Germline assignment: CDR1 MGHRA and CDR2 YSYEKL. Trimming pared 9 bases from V and 4 bases from J, leaving 14 bases between. The CDR3 totals 13 residues. CDR3 coding DNA: TGCGCCAGTTTCGGAGGGGTGGCAGATACGCAGTATTTT. This gives the protein CASFGGVADTQYF.

This clonotype was seen just once. An end of the junction does not agree with germline; a read error may underlie this. The chain links TRBV4-2 to TRBJ2-3; D gene uncertain. Germline lookup yields CDR1 LGHNA and CDR2 YNFKEQ. The CDR3 is 13 amino acids. CDR3 amino acids: CASTQTSTDTQYF. The CDR3 region has the DNA TGCGCCAGCACCCAGACTAGCACAGATACGCAGTATTTT.

The V gene is TRBV6-4, the J gene TRBJ2-3, with D possibly matching TRBD2 (5 bases). V was shortened by 6 bases and J by 0 bases, with 10 bases between the two germline ends. This CDR3 has 14 residues. The germline CDR1 and CDR2 sequences are MRHNA and SNTAGT. The CDR3 DNA is TGTGCCAGCAGCGAAGCGGCTAGCACAGATACGCAGTATTTT. It encodes CASSEAASTDTQYF.

This chain connects TRBV12-3 or TRBV12-4 to TRBJ2-5; 8 bases line up with TRBD1. CDR3 length equals 16 residues. Trimming removed 2 bases from V and 4 bases from J; junction bases left unmatched: 9. The DNA of the CDR3 is TGTGCCAGCAGTTTAATCAGGGGGCCAGAGACAGAGACCCAGTACTTC. Translated, it gives CASSLIRGPETETQYF.

This clonotype was found a few times. The V gene is TRBV12-3 or TRBV12-4, the J gene TRBJ1-3; D not certain. CDR3 size: 11 residues. V lost 2 bases, J lost 6 bases, and 2 bases lay in between. CDR3 protein: CASSLTNTIYF. CDR3 DNA sequence: TGTGCCAGCAGTTTAACAAACACCATATATTTT.